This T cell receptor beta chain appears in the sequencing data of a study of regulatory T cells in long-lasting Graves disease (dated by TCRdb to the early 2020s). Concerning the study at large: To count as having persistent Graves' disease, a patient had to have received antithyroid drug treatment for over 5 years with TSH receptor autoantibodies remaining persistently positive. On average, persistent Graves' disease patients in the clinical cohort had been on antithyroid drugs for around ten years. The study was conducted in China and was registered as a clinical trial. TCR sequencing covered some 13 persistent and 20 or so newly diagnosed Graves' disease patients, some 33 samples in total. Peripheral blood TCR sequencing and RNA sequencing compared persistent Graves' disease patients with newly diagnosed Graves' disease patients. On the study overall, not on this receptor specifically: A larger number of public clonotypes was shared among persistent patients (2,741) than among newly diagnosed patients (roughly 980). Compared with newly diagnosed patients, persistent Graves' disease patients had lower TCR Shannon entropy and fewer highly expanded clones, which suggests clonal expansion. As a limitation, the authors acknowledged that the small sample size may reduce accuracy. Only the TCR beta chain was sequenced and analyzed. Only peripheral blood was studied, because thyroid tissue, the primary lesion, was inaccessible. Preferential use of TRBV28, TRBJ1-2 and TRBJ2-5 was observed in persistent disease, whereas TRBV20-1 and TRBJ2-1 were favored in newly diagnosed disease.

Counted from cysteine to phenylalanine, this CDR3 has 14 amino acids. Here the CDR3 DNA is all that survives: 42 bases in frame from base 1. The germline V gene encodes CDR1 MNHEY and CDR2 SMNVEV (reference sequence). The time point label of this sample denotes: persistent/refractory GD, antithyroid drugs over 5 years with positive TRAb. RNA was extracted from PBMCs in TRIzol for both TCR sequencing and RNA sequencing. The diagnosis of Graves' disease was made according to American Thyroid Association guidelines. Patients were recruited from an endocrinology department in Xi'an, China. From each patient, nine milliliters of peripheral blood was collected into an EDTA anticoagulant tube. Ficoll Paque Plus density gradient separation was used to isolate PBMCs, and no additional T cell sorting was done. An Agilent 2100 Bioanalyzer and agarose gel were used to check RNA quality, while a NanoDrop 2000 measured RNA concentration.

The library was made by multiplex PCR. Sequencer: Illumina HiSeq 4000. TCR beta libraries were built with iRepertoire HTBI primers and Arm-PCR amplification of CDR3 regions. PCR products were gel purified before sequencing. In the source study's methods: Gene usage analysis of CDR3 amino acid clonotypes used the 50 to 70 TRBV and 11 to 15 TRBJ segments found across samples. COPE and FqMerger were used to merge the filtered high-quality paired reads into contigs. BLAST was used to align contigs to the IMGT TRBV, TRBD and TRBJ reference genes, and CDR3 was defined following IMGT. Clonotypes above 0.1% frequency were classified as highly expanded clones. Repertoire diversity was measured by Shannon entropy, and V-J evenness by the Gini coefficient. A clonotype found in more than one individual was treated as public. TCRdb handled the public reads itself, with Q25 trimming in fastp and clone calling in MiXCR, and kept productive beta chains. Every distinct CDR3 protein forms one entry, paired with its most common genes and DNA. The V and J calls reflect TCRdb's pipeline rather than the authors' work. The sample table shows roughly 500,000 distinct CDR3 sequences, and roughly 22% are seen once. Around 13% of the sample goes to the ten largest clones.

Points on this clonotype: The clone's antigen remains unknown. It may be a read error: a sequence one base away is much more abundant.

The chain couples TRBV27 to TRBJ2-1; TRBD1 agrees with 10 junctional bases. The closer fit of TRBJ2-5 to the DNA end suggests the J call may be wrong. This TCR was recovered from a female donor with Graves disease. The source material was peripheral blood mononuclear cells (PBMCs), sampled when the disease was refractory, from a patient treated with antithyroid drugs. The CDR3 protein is CASSRGQGVVTQYF. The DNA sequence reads TGTGCCAGCAGTAGAGGACAGGGGGTGGTGACCCAGTACTTC.